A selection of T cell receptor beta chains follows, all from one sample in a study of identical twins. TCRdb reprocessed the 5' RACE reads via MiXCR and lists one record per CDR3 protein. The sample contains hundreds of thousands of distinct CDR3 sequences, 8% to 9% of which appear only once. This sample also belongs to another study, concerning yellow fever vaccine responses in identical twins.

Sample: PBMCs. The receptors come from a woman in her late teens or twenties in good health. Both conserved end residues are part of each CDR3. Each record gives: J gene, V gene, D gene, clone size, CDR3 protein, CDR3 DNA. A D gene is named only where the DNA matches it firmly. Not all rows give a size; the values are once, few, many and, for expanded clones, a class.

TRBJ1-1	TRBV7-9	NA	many	CASSARPGTEAFF	TGTGCCAGCAGCGCCCGTCCGGGGACTGAAGCTTTCTTT
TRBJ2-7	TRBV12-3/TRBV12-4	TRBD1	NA	CASRLTGQGHEQYF	TGTGCCAGCAGACTAACGGGACAGGGCCACGAGCAGTACTTC
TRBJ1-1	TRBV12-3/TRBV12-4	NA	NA	CASRPTVNTEAFF	TGTGCCAGCAGGCCGACAGTGAACACTGAAGCTTTCTTT
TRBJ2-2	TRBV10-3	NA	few	CAISESRTAAGELFF	TGTGCCATCAGTGAGTCCCGGACAGCGGCCGGGGAGCTGTTTTTT
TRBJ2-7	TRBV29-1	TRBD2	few	CSVIAGASYEQYF	TGCAGCGTGATAGCGGGGGCCTCCTACGAGCAGTACTTC
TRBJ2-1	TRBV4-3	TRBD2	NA	CASSPTGTSGKSSYNEQFF	TGCGCCAGCAGCCCTACCGGGACTAGCGGGAAGAGCTCCTACAATGAGCAGTTCTTC
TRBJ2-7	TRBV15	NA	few	CATSRVGMNSYEQYF	TGTGCCACCAGCAGAGTGGGAATGAATTCCTACGAGCAGTACTTC
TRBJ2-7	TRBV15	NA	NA	CATSRAGGPGEQYF	TGTGCCACCAGCAGAGCCGGGGGGCCGGGCGAGCAGTACTTC
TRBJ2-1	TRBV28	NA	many	CASSRGGIRNEQFF	TGTGCCAGCAGTAGGGGCGGGATACGCAATGAGCAGTTCTTC
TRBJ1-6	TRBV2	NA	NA	CANSRDSYNSPLHF	TGTGCCAACTCCAGGGACTCCTATAATTCACCCCTCCACTTT
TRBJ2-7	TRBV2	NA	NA	CASRDNLSYEQYF	TGTGCCAGCAGGGACAACCTCTCCTACGAGCAGTACTTC
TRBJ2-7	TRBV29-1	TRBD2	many	CSVLTSGGYEQYF	TGCAGCGTCTTGACTAGCGGGGGCTACGAGCAGTACTTC
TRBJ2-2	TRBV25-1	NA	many	CASSDTGTGELFF	TGTGCCAGCAGTGATACGGGAACCGGGGAGCTGTTTTTT